This TCR beta chain derives from a study of PD-L1 blockade in urothelial cancer. In the study overall: Atezolizumab was started by patients at some point between 2014 and 2016 at 1,200 mg intravenously every 3 weeks. General study points: Below-median pretreatment blood TCR clonality was associated with improved progression-free and overall survival.

Here immunoSEQ multiplex PCR was the method, and the copy in TCRdb shows in-frame clones only, minus some. The sample has 50,000 to 55,000 clones; about 88% are singletons. CDR3 length: 14 residues. In germline, CDR1 is ENHRY, CDR2 SYGVKD. V lost 2 bases and J 6 bases, leaving 13 bases between the germline ends. As regards this clone: Its antigen remains unknown.

Time point specified: peripheral blood 6 weeks after treatment start. The gene calls are TRBV10-3 and TRBJ1-1, with D unresolved. Sequencing was performed on PBMCs, taken around atezolizumab (anti-PD-L1) treatment. This TCR derives from a man between 60 and 70 years old with urothelial cancer. CDR3 sequence reads: CAISEVTPGSEAFF. CDR3 DNA sequence: TGTGCCATCAGTGAGGTGACGCCGGGGTCTGAAGCTTTCTTT.